Each of the 24 T cell receptor beta chains below was sequenced from the same sample in a study of cytomegalovirus exposure and HLA in healthy donors. The PCR employed 60 Vbeta primers together with 13 Jbeta primers. Some clones are missing from TCRdb's copy, which holds only in-frame ones; the method was immunoSEQ multiplex PCR. The repertoire holds 100,000 to 150,000 clones, with approximately 82% as singletons. Sequences were obtained from PBMCs. Source of these receptors: a boy aged 2 to 10 in good health and CMV-seronegative.

The chain recombines TRBV13 with TRBJ1-1; no firm D call. The CDR3 consists of 15 residues. Trimming stripped 5 bases from V and 1 base from J, with 14 bases between. CDR1 is PRHDT and CDR2 is FYEKMQ in the germline V gene (reference sequence). For the CDR3, the DNA is TGTGCCAGCAGCACCCTGGTAGGCGGGAACACTGAAGCTTTCTTT. Its protein product is CASSTLVGGNTEAFF. The whole variable domain, filled in from reference TRBV13 and TRBJ1-1, reads AAGVIQSPRHLIKEKRETATLKCYPIPRHDTVYWYQQGPGQDPQFLISFYEKMQSDKGSIPDRFSAQQFSDYHSELNMSSLELGDSALYFCASSTLVGGNTEAFFGQGTRLTVV.

The rearrangement joins TRBV14 to TRBJ2-6; a weak D match, TRBD1 (6 bases). Germline CDR1 SGHDN, CDR2 FVKESK. V was shortened by 2 bases and J by 4 bases, with 15 bases between the two germline ends. The length of the CDR3 is 17 residues. CDR3 loop: CASSQYGQFIGANVLTF. As DNA, the CDR3 is TGTGCCAGCAGCCAATATGGACAGTTCATCGGGGCCAACGTCCTGACTTTC.

The chain has TRBV2 and TRBJ2-5; 9 nucleotides align to TRBD2. The germline CDR1 and CDR2 sequences are SNHLY and FYNNEI. The CDR3 has 20 residues. J gave up 1 base and V 0 bases, and 15 bases lay outside the gene matches. The CDR3, as DNA: TGTGCCAGCAGTGAAGCGAGGGGGCGGGGGGGGCGGGGACTCCAAGAGACCCAGTACTTC. It yields the protein CASSEARGRGGRGLQETQYF.

V is TRBV30 and J is TRBJ1-2; tentatively, D is TRBD1 (6 bases). This CDR3 spans 14 amino acids. Germline V lookup: CDR1 GTSNPN, CDR2 SVGIG (reference sequence). The V end lost 2 bases, the J end lost 3 bases, and 13 bases lay between the germline ends. The CDR3 is CAWSPQGLYYGYTF. In nucleotides, the CDR3 is TGTGCCTGGAGTCCTCAGGGGCTCTACTATGGCTACACCTTC.

The gene calls are TRBV29-1 and TRBJ2-7; 13 bases are a match to TRBD2. The length of the CDR3 is 14 residues. Germline CDR1 reads SQVTM; CDR2 reads ANQGSEA. V lost 7 bases, J lost 6 bases, and 9 bases stayed unmatched. The CDR3 here is CSGLGTSGDREQYF. In nucleotides, the CDR3 is TGCAGCGGACTCGGGACTAGCGGGGACCGCGAGCAGTACTTC.

This clone was counted a few times. Other DNA sequences within the sample encode an identical CDR3. The chain combines TRBV6-1 with TRBJ2-3; TRBD1 matches at 10 bases. V lost 6 bases to trimming and J lost 2 bases; unmatched junction nucleotides: 5. The CDR3 totals 15 residues. The germline gives CDR1 MNHNS, CDR2 SASEGT. This chain's CDR3 is CASSSGTGDTDTQYF. DNA for the CDR3: TGTGCCAGCAGCTCCGGGACAGGGGACACAGATACGCAGTATTTT.

The chain carries TRBV29-1 and TRBJ1-3; D call uncertain. Germline values: CDR1 SQVTM, CDR2 ANQGSEA. The V end lost 7 bases, the J end lost 0 bases, and 4 bases lay between the germline ends. This CDR3 region has 11 residues. CDR3 in amino acids: CSAHSGNTIYF. CDR3 in DNA: TGCAGCGCCCACTCTGGAAACACCATATATTTT.

The V and J genes are TRBV27 and TRBJ1-6, with TRBD1 identical over 9 bases. The V gene end was trimmed by 9 bases and the J gene end by 9 bases; junction bases not matched to a gene: 6. The CDR3 runs to 13 residues. CDR1 and CDR2 (germline): MNHEY, SMNVEV (reference sequence). CDR3 in DNA: TGTGCCAGTGGACAGGGGTTGGGTTCACCCCTCCACTTT. It is translated as CASGQGLGSPLHF.

The chain recombines TRBV4-3 with TRBJ2-2, with D maybe TRBD1 (6 bases). This CDR3 has 17 residues. Germline assignment: CDR1 LGHNA and CDR2 YSLEER. Trimming stripped 4 bases from V and 2 bases from J, with 17 bases between. The CDR3 spells CASSPSPGQLNTGELFF. CDR3 sequence (DNA): TGCGCCAGCAGCCCCTCACCCGGACAGTTAAACACCGGGGAGCTGTTTTTT.

The chain links TRBV5-1 to TRBJ1-2; D uncertain. The V end was cut by 3 bases, the J end by 8 bases, with 11 bases between. Germline loops: CDR1 SGHRS, CDR2 YFSETQ. This CDR3 spans 12 amino acids. The CDR3 DNA follows: TGCGCCAGCAGCTCGTTCTCTAAGGGCTACACCTTC. It encodes CASSSFSKGYTF.

The rearrangement joins TRBV9 to TRBJ2-1; D is uncertain. CDR1 and CDR2 from the germline V gene are SGDLS and YYNGEE. The CDR3 has 18 amino acids. Trimming shortened V by 3 bases and J by 0 bases, and 19 bases separated the two germline ends. CDR3 bases: TGTGCCAGCAGCGACCGAGATGGGCCTTTTAGCTCCTACAATGAGCAGTTCTTC. Residues: CASSDRDGPFSSYNEQFF.

The chain combines TRBV5-3 with TRBJ2-5; 10 bases map to TRBD1. TRBV5-3 is known as an ORF, though its function is uncertain. The CDR3 is 14 residues long. With V trimmed by 3 bases and J by 4 bases, 3 bases remained unmatched. The CDR3 sequence: CARSWDRGRETQYF. The CDR3 DNA reads as TGTGCCAGAAGCTGGGACAGGGGAAGAGAGACCCAGTACTTC.

The CDR3 is CASSYKTGAEAFF. The CDR3 coding sequence is TGTGCCAGCAGTTACAAGACAGGCGCGGAAGCTTTCTTT. The chain combines TRBV6-5 with TRBJ1-1; perhaps TRBD1 as D (6 bases). The CDR3 has 13 amino acids. Germline CDR1 and CDR2: MNHEY and SVGAGI. V was trimmed by 2 bases and J by 8 bases, leaving 12 bases between them.

The chain uses TRBV6-1 and TRBJ2-3; no firm D call. V was pared by 6 bases and J by 0 bases, with 7 bases between. Germline V gene sequence: CDR1 MNHNS, CDR2 SASEGT. This CDR3 is 13 amino acids long. This CDR3 reads CASRTQSTDTQYF. CDR3 DNA: TGTGCCAGCAGGACACAAAGCACAGATACGCAGTATTTT.

This clone came up once. The chain couples TRBV5-1 to TRBJ1-5; D might be TRBD1 (6 bases). This CDR3 region has 16 residues. Germline V gene lookup returns CDR1 SGHRS and CDR2 YFSETQ. Trimming left V 1 base short and J 0 bases short, with 11 bases between. CDR3 loop: CASSLTGSYSNQPQHF. CDR3 sequence (DNA): TGCGCCAGCAGCTTGACAGGGAGTTATAGCAATCAGCCCCAGCATTTT.

The chain carries TRBV18 and TRBJ1-1, with D possibly TRBD1 on 5 matching bases. In germline, CDR1 is KGHSH, CDR2 LQKENI. V dropped 0 bases and J dropped 4 bases, with 9 bases sitting between them. This CDR3 comprises 14 residues. CDR3 protein: CASSPPRGGTEAFF. The CDR3 DNA reads as TGTGCCAGCTCACCACCTCGGGGGGGCACTGAAGCTTTCTTT.

Points on this clone: A read error may produce the germline difference seen at one junction end. This chain joins TRBV7-9 and TRBJ2-5; 8 bases line up with TRBD2. CDR3 length: 14 residues. Germline assignment: CDR1 SEHNR and CDR2 FQNEAQ (reference sequence). In DNA form, the CDR3 reads TGTTCCAGCAGCTTGGTTAGCGGGAAAGAGACCCAGTACTTC. Translated: CSSSLVSGKETQYF.

J is TRBJ1-2 and V is TRBV2, with no clear D. The CDR3 consists of 14 residues. Germline CDR1 and CDR2: SNHLY and FYNNEI. Trimming removed 2 bases from V and 6 bases from J, with 13 bases in between. CDR3 amino acids: CASSELAFPHGYTF. The CDR3 DNA sequence: TGTGCCAGCAGTGAATTGGCCTTCCCCCATGGCTACACCTTC.

The rearrangement uses TRBV11-2 and TRBJ2-7; a possible D gene is TRBD1 (5 bases). This CDR3 spans 14 amino acids. Germline V gene sequence: CDR1 SGHAT, CDR2 FQNNGV. Trimming removed 5 bases from V and 1 base from J, with 12 bases in between. The CDR3 region is CASSPPRQSYEQYF. CDR3 nucleotide sequence: TGTGCCAGCAGCCCCCCCCGACAGTCCTACGAGCAGTACTTC.

The chain uses TRBV2 and TRBJ2-7, with 8 bases fitting TRBD1. V trimming: 5 bases; J trimming: 5 bases; junction bases outside the gene matches: 8. The V gene's germline CDR1 is SNHLY and CDR2 FYNNEI. The CDR3 runs to 14 residues. CDR3 region: CASSYRQGNHEQYV. The CDR3 DNA sequence: TGTGCCAGCAGTTATCGACAGGGGAATCACGAGCAGTACGTC.

The chain uses TRBV15 and TRBJ2-2; D may be TRBD1 (6 bases). The germline V and J ends were trimmed by 1 base and 4 bases, with 10 bases remaining between them. The CDR3 contains 15 residues. The germline CDR1 and CDR2 sequences are LNHNV and YYDKDF (reference sequence). CDR3 DNA sequence: TGTGCCACCAGCAGAGTAAGGGACACCACCGGGGAGCTGTTTTTT. Translation gives CATSRVRDTTGELFF.

V usage is TRBV4-1 and J usage is TRBJ2-3, with 14 nucleotides matching TRBD2. The CDR3 is 16 residues long. Unmatched junction bases numbered 6, after V lost 6 bases and J lost 4 bases. The V gene's germline CDR1 is MGHRA and CDR2 YSYEKL. As DNA, the CDR3 is TGCGCCAGCAGTCCGGGACTAGCGGGAGCCGCAGATACGCAGTATTTT. Its translation is CASSPGLAGAADTQYF.

The CDR3 here is CAWSDAGNTEAFF. The CDR3 nucleotides read TGTGCCTGGAGTGATGCAGGGAACACTGAAGCTTTCTTT. This rearrangement joins TRBV30 to TRBJ1-1; D ambiguous. V was trimmed by 1 base and J by 1 base, leaving 7 bases between them. Germline lookup yields CDR1 GTSNPN and CDR2 SVGIG (reference sequence). The CDR3 is 13 amino acids. Based on the CDR3 plus reference TRBV30 and TRBJ1-1, the full variable domain is SQTIHQWPATLVQPVGSPLSLECTVEGTSNPNLYWYRQAAGRGLQLLFYSVGIGQISSEVPQNLSASRPQDRQFILSSKKLLLSDSGFYLCAWSDAGNTEAFFGQGTRLTVV.

This clone has more than one count but fewer than ten. The chain couples TRBV5-1 to TRBJ1-1, with 8 bases aligning to TRBD1. Germline V gene sequence: CDR1 SGHRS, CDR2 YFSETQ. Losses at the gene ends were 1 base for V and 6 bases for J; bases not matched to a gene: 11. This CDR3 has 16 residues. The CDR3, as DNA: TGCGCCAGCAGCTTGAGTGGCAGGGGGCAGGGGGCTGAAGCTTTCTTT. It yields the protein CASSLSGRGQGAEAFF. The entire variable domain, with the rest obtained from reference TRBV5-1 and TRBJ1-1, is as follows: KAGVTQTPRYLIKTRGQQVTLSCSPISGHRSVSWYQQTPGQGLQFLFEYFSETQRNKGNFPGRFSGRQFSNSRSEMNVSTLELGDSALYLCASSLSGRGQGAEAFFGQGTRLTVV.